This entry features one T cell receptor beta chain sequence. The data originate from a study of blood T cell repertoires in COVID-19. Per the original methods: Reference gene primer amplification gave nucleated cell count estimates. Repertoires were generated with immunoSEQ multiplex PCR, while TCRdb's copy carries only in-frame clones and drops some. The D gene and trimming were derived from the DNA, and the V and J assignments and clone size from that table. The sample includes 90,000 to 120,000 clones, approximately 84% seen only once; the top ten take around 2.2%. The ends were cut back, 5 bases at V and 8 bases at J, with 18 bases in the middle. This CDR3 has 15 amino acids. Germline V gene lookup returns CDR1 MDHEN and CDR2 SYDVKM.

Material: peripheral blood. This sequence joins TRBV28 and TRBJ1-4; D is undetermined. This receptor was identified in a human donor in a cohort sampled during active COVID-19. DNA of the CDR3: TGTGCCAGCAGTCCCCCGCCTCGTGGCGGCGAAAAACTGTTTTTT. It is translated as CASSPPPRGGEKLFF.